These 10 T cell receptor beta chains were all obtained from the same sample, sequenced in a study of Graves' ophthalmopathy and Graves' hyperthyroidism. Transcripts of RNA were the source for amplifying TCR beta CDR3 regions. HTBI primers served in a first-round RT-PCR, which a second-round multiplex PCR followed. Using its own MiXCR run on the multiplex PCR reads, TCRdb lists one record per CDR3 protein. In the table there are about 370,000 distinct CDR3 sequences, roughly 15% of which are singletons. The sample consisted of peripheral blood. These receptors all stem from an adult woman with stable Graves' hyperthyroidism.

The CDR3: CASSLIQGMHGYTF. CDR3 coding DNA: TGTGCCAGCAGTTTAATCCAGGGGATGCATGGCTACACCTTC. The chain employs TRBV12-3 or TRBV12-4 and TRBJ1-2; perhaps TRBD1 as D (6 bases). The CDR3 sequence is 14 residues long. V lost 2 bases and J lost 6, with 13 bases in between.

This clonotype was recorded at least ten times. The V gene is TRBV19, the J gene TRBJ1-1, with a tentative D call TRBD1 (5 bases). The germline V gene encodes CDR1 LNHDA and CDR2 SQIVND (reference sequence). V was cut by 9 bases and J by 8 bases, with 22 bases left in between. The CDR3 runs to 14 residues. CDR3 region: CASKSDRDVPEAFF. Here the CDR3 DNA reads TGTGCCAGCAAGTCGGACCGGGACGTTCCCGAAGCTTTCTTT.

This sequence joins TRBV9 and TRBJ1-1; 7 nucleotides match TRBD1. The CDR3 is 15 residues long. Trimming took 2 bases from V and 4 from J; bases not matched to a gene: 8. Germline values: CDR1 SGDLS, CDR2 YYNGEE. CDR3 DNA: TGTGCCAGCAGCGTCCAACAGGGGCTGGGCACTGAAGCTTTCTTT. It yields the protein CASSVQQGLGTEAFF.

CDR3 protein: CSVLQGGDTEAFF. The CDR3, as DNA: TGCAGCGTGTTACAGGGAGGGGACACTGAAGCTTTCTTT. The chain links TRBV29-1 to TRBJ1-1; tentative D call: TRBD1 (6 bases). Germline V CDR1 and CDR2: SQVTM, ANQGSEA. There are 13 residues in the CDR3. Trimming pared 6 bases from V and 3 bases from J, leaving 14 bases between.

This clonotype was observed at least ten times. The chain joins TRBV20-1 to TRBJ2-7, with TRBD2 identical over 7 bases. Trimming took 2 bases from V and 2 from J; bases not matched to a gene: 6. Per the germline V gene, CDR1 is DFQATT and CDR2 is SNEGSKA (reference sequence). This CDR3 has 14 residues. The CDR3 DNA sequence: TGCAGTGCTAGACACGGGACTAACACCTACGAGCAGTACTTC. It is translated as CSARHGTNTYEQYF.

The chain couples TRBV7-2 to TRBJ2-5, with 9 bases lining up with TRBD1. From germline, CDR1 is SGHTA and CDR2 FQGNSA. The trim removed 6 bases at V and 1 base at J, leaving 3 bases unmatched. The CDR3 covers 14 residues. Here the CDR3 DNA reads TGTGCCAGCAGGTACAGGGGGCCCCAAGAGACCCAGTACTTC. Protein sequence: CASRYRGPQETQYF. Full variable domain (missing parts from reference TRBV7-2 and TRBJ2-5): GAGVSQSPSNKVTEKGKDVELRCDPISGHTALYWYRQSLGQGLEFLIYFQGNSAPDKSGLPSDRFSAERTGGSVSTLTIQRTQQEDSAVYLCASRYRGPQETQYFGPGTRLLVL.

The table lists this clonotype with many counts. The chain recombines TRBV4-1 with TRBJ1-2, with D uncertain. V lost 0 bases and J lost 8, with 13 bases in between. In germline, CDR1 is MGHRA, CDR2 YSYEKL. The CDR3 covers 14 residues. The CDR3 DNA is TGCGCCAGCAGCCAAGATCAGGTCCTACTCGGCTACACCTTC. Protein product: CASSQDQVLLGYTF.

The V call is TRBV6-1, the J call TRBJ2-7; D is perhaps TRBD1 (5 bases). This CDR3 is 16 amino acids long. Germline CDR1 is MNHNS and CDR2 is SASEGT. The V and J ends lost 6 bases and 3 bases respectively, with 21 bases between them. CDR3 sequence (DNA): TGTGCCAGCAGAGATGACAGCTCCCCCCACCACTACGAGCAGTACTTC. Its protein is CASRDDSSPHHYEQYF.

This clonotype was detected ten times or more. The CDR3 protein is CASSSIPEGYEQYF. The CDR3 bases are TGTGCCAGCAGCTCTATCCCGGAGGGATACGAGCAGTACTTC. The J gene is TRBJ2-7, the V gene TRBV11-2; the D gene is possibly TRBD2 (6 bases). The CDR3 runs to 14 residues. Germline V CDR1 and CDR2: SGHAT, FQNNGV. Trimming removed 4 bases from V and 4 bases from J, with 14 bases in between. The full variable domain, its missing parts supplied by reference TRBV11-2 and TRBJ2-7, is EAGVAQSPRYKIIEKRQSVAFWCNPISGHATLYWYQQILGQGPKLLIQFQNNGVVDDSQLPKDRFSAERLKGVDSTLKIQPAKLEDSAVYLCASSSIPEGYEQYFGPGTRLTVT.

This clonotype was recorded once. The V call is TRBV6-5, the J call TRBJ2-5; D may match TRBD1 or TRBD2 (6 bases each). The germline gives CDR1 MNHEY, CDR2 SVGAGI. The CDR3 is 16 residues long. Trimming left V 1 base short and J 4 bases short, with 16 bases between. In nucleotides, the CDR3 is TGTGCCAGCAGTTACTACTTTGGTGGGGGGCGAGAGACCCAGTACTTC. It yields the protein CASSYYFGGGRETQYF.